Listed below are T cell receptor beta chains from one sample, sequenced in a study of blood T cell repertoires in COVID-19. Sequenced by immunoSEQ multiplex PCR; TCRdb stores in-frame clones only, minus some. This sample has about 92,000 clones, with about 70% found just once. The sequenced material came from peripheral blood. These receptors came from a woman aged 60 to 75 in a cohort sampled during active or convalescent COVID-19. Both conserved end residues are part of each CDR3. The D gene is left open where the match is weak. Clone size appears in some rows only: once, few, many, or a class for an expanded clone.

TRBV5-1	NA	NA	TRBJ2-1	TGCGCCAGCACCGGACAGAGCTCCTACAATGAGCAGTTCTTC	CASTGQSSYNEQFF
TRBV5-8	NA	NA	TRBJ2-5	TGTGCCAGCAGCAAAGGACAGGGAGGGTACGGGGAGACCCAGTACTTC	CASSKGQGGYGETQYF
TRBV19	TRBD1	NA	TRBJ2-2	TGTGCCAGTAGGGGGACAGGGGGCTGGACCGGGGAGCTGTTTTTT	CASRGTGGWTGELFF
TRBV5-1	NA	NA	TRBJ2-5	TGCGCCAGCAGCTTGTATACGGGGCAAGAGACCCAGTACTTC	CASSLYTGQETQYF
TRBV7-3	TRBD2	NA	TRBJ2-1	TGTGCCAGCACCCGCGGGGGGGCCGGGAGTGATGAGCAGTTCTTC	CASTRGGAGSDEQFF
TRBV19	TRBD1	NA	TRBJ1-4	TGTGCCAGTAGTAACCCCGGGACAGGGAATGAAAAACTGTTTTTT	CASSNPGTGNEKLFF
TRBV29-1	TRBD1	NA	TRBJ1-1	TGCAGCGTACGACAGGGGACTGAAGCTTTCTTT	CSVRQGTEAFF
TRBV19	NA	NA	TRBJ2-2	TGTGCCAGTAGTATAACAAAGAACACCGGGGAGCTGTTTTTT	CASSITKNTGELFF
TRBV18	NA	once	TRBJ1-2	TGTGCCAGCTCACCGGGGGCACCCTATGGCTACACCTTC	CASSPGAPYGYTF
TRBV4-1	TRBD1	many	TRBJ1-5	TGCGCCAGCAGCCCCAGGGGGCTCGGCAATCAGCCCCAGCATTTT	CASSPRGLGNQPQHF
TRBV2	TRBD1	NA	TRBJ2-7	TGTGCCAGCAGTGATATACGGGACAGGGGATACGAGCAGTACTTC	CASSDIRDRGYEQYF
TRBV6-6	TRBD1	few	TRBJ2-5	TGTGCCAGCCGCTGGACAGGGAGGGAGACCCAGTACTTC	CASRWTGRETQYF
TRBV7-3	TRBD1	once	TRBJ2-5	TGTGCCAGCAGCCAGGGGGCCGGTCCTCAGTACCAAGAGACCCAGTACTTC	CASSQGAGPQYQETQYF
TRBV9	NA	NA	TRBJ2-6	TGTGCCAGCAGCGTTTATGCTGGGGCCAACGTCCTGACTTTC	CASSVYAGANVLTF
TRBV6-5	TRBD1	NA	TRBJ2-7	TGTGCCAGCAGTTACGGGGACAGGGCCGAGCAGTACTTC	CASSYGDRAEQYF
TRBV7-3	TRBD1	NA	TRBJ2-1	TGTGCCAGCAGCTTAACGTGGGGGACAGAGTACAATGAGCAGTTCTTC	CASSLTWGTEYNEQFF
TRBV4-1	TRBD1	few	TRBJ1-4	TGCGCCAGCAGCCAAGTCCACAGGGGGCCTAATGAAAAACTGTTTTTT	CASSQVHRGPNEKLFF
TRBV5-1	TRBD1	NA	TRBJ1-3	TGCGCCAGCAGCTTGGCCCGACAGGGGAGGGGAAACACCATATATTTT	CASSLARQGRGNTIYF
TRBV6-4	NA	few	TRBJ2-1	TGTGCCAGCAGTGAAACAGGGAGTGAAACAAATGAGCAGTTCTTC	CASSETGSETNEQFF
TRBV12-3/TRBV12-4	NA	once	TRBJ1-1	TGTGCCAGCAGTTTAAGGACTGTAGAAGCTTTCTTT	CASSLRTVEAFF
TRBV6-5	NA	NA	TRBJ1-2	TGTGCCAGCAGCCCCGGTCGGGGGGGTGCCTATGGCTACACCTTC	CASSPGRGGAYGYTF
TRBV6-5	TRBD1	NA	TRBJ2-5	TGTGCCAGCAGTTTTGGACAGGACCAAGAGACCCAGTACTTC	CASSFGQDQETQYF
TRBV4-2	NA	medium-sized	TRBJ2-7	TGTGCCAGCAGCCCAGGAGGGACTGGCCTTAGCTACGAGCAGTACTTC	CASSPGGTGLSYEQYF
TRBV19	TRBD2	once	TRBJ2-5	TGTGCCAGTAGTCCCTTGCGGGACTACGTCGAGACCCAGTACTTC	CASSPLRDYVETQYF
TRBV4-1	NA	few	TRBJ1-4	TGCGCCAGCAGCCTCATCTCCGGGACTAAAATAGGAAAACTGTTTTTT	CASSLISGTKIGKLFF
TRBV9	TRBD2	NA	TRBJ2-1	TGTGCCAGCAGCGTAGCTCGGACTAGCGGCCTCAATGAGCAGTTCTTC	CASSVARTSGLNEQFF
TRBV6-5	NA	NA	TRBJ1-2	TGTGCCAGCAGTTACTCTAATAAGGACAGTTTTAGGGGCTACACCTTC	CASSYSNKDSFRGYTF
TRBV25-1	NA	NA	TRBJ1-5	TGTGCCAGCAGTGGGACAAGCAATCAGCCCCAGCATTTT	CASSGTSNQPQHF
TRBV7-8	NA	NA	TRBJ2-5	TGTGCCAGCAGCAACGACAGGTCGGGGACCCAGTACTTC	CASSNDRSGTQYF
TRBV5-1	NA	NA	TRBJ1-4	TGCGCCAGCAGCCCTTCTGGGGCAGCCTCTAATGAAAAACTGTTTTTT	CASSPSGAASNEKLFF
TRBV5-5	NA	NA	TRBJ1-6	TGTGCCAGCAGCCCCACCCTTCGGGGGAATTCACCCCTCCACTTT	CASSPTLRGNSPLHF
TRBV18	NA	NA	TRBJ1-5	TGTGCCAGCTCAGAAAGCGCAGGAGGAATTCAGCCCCAGCATTTT	CASSESAGGIQPQHF
TRBV10-3	TRBD1	NA	TRBJ1-6	TGTGCCATCAGCCCAGCCGGACAGGGAAGCTCCTATAATTCACCCCTCCACTTT	CAISPAGQGSSYNSPLHF
TRBV4-3	TRBD2	many	TRBJ2-2	TGCGCCAGCAGCCAAGGTCCCCTGGGCGCGGGGGTGCACACCGGGGAGCTGTTTTTT	CASSQGPLGAGVHTGELFF
TRBV18	NA	NA	TRBJ1-1	TGTGCCAGCTCACCCCCGTCCGTGAACACTGAAGCTTTCTTT	CASSPPSVNTEAFF
TRBV11-3	TRBD2	once	TRBJ2-3	TGTCCAAAGACGCGGGGGACAGATACGCAGTATTTT	CPKTRGTDTQYF
TRBV5-5	TRBD2	NA	TRBJ2-7	TGTGCCAGCAGCTTCGCGGGGGGAGCCTACGAGCAGTACTTC	CASSFAGGAYEQYF
TRBV6-5	TRBD1	few	TRBJ2-7	TGTGCCAGCAGTTCCCGATTACAGGGGGCCTACGAGCAGTACTTC	CASSSRLQGAYEQYF
TRBV5-6	NA	NA	TRBJ2-7	TGTGCCAGCCTAGGGGTGTACGGCGAGCAGTACTTC	CASLGVYGEQYF
TRBV7-2	NA	NA	TRBJ1-2	TGTGCCAGCAGCTTAGATGCAGGGTTCTATGGCTACACCTTC	CASSLDAGFYGYTF
TRBV7-7	TRBD1	NA	TRBJ2-5	TGTGCCAGCAGCGCAGGACAGGGAGGTCAAGAGACCCAGTACTTC	CASSAGQGGQETQYF
TRBV9	NA	NA	TRBJ1-1	TGTGCCAGCGGCACAGGGAAGAACCTGAACACTGAAGCTTTCTTT	CASGTGKNLNTEAFF
TRBV5-1	TRBD1	NA	TRBJ1-2	TGCGCCAGCAGCGACACCCTAGGGACAGGGGGTGGCTATGGCTACACCTTC	CASSDTLGTGGGYGYTF
TRBV27	TRBD1	NA	TRBJ1-6	TGTGCCAGCAGGACAGGGAACTATAATTCACCCCTCCACTTT	CASRTGNYNSPLHF
TRBV10-3	TRBD2	NA	TRBJ2-7	TGTGCCATCAGTGAGCTAGCGGGGGGCCATCCCAGCGCCTACGAGCAGTACTTC	CAISELAGGHPSAYEQYF
TRBV5-7	TRBD1	NA	TRBJ1-2	TGTGCCAGCAGCCCCGACAGGGGGGGTGGCTACACCTTC	CASSPDRGGGYTF
TRBV24-1	NA	NA	TRBJ1-6	TGTGCCACTCCCCGGACAGTTAGTTCACCCCTCCACTTT	CATPRTVSSPLHF
TRBV10-2	NA	NA	TRBJ2-2	TGCGCCAGCAAAAACACGAACACCGGGGAGCTGTTTTTT	CASKNTNTGELFF
TRBV7-8	TRBD2	NA	TRBJ2-2	TGTGCCAGCAGCTTAGGGGGCGGGAGGAGCACCGGGGAGCTGTTTTTT	CASSLGGGRSTGELFF
TRBV11-1	NA	NA	TRBJ1-3	TGTGCCAGCAGCCTAGGGAGTCTCGGAAACACCATATATTTT	CASSLGSLGNTIYF
TRBV5-5	NA	NA	TRBJ1-1	TGTGCCAGCAGCTTACAGGGTCCCACTGAAGCTTTCTTT	CASSLQGPTEAFF
TRBV6-5	TRBD1	NA	TRBJ1-2	TGTGCCAGCAGTCGGACAGGGGAGAGCTATGGCTACACCTTC	CASSRTGESYGYTF
TRBV5-1	TRBD2	NA	TRBJ2-2	TGCGCCAGCAGCTGGGGGGGTAACACCGGGGAGCTGTTTTTT	CASSWGGNTGELFF
TRBV5-1	NA	NA	TRBJ1-4	TGCGCCAGCAGCTTGGGTGGACAGCGTAATGAAAAACTGTTTTTT	CASSLGGQRNEKLFF
TRBV5-1	TRBD1	NA	TRBJ2-3	TGCGCCAGCAGCTCGTGGACAGGGATTGTAGATACGCAGTATTTT	CASSSWTGIVDTQYF
TRBV7-9	NA	NA	TRBJ1-4	TGTGCCAGCAGCCCTAGTGGTAGACCCAATGAAAAACTGTTTTTT	CASSPSGRPNEKLFF
TRBV7-9	NA	NA	TRBJ2-5	TGTGCCAGCAGCTTAATGAGGGGGCAAGAGACCCAGTACTTC	CASSLMRGQETQYF
TRBV6-2/TRBV6-3	NA	many	TRBJ1-1	TGTGCCAGCAGCGACGGGGGAAGGGAGACTGAAGCTTTCTTT	CASSDGGRETEAFF
TRBV24-1	TRBD2	NA	TRBJ2-5	TGTGCCACCAGTGGGGGGGGACAAGAGACCCAGTACTTC	CATSGGGQETQYF